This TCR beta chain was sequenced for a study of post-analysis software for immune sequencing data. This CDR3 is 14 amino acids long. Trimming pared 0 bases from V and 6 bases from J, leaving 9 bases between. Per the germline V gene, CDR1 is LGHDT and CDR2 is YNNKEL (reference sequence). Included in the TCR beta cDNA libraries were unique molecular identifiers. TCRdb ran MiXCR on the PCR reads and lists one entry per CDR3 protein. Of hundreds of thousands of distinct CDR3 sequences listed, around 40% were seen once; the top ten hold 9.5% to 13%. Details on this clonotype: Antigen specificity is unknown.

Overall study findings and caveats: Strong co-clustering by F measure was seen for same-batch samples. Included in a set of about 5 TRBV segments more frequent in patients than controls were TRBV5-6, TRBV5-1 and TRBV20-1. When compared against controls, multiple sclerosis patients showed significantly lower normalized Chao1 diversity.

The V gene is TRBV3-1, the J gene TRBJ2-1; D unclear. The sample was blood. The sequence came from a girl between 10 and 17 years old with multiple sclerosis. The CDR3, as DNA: TGTGCCAGCAGCCAAGACAGCCTAATCAATGAGCAGTTCTTC. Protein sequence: CASSQDSLINEQFF.